This T cell receptor (beta chain) was recorded in a study of PD-1 blockade in classical Hodgkin lymphoma. Assay used: immunoSEQ multiplex PCR; TCRdb lists only in-frame clones, some missing. The sample contains roughly 27,000 clones, 89% of which appear only once. The time point is: newly diagnosed, previously untreated cHL patient sample. The CD4+ T cells used were purified from thawed PBMCs through magnetic negative selection. The CDR3 consists of 15 residues. V was pared by 7 bases and J by 1 base, with 3 bases of the junction left unmatched. The germline V gene encodes CDR1 MNHEY and CDR2 SVGAGI. Specimen: CD4+ T cells from blood. The receptor comes from a human donor with classical Hodgkin lymphoma. The J gene is TRBJ2-5, the V gene TRBV6-5, with 13 nucleotides matching TRBD2. The CDR3 nucleotides are TGTGCCAGCAAGGGACTAGCGGGGAGCCAAGAGACCCAGTACTTC. Amino acids: CASKGLAGSQETQYF.